The source of this T cell receptor beta chain is a study of identical twins. Study-wide results and limits: Interpretation of the results relied on cross-sectional statistical analysis and not on following the same donors. Among beta out-of-frame sequences, excess sharing between twins appeared weaker. Models predicted less out-of-frame TCR alpha sharing in monozygotic twins than was found.

This clonotype was counted between two and nine times. Its specificity is not known. TCRdb redid the calling of the 5' RACE reads with MiXCR, one entry per CDR3 protein. The sample lists roughly 490,000 distinct CDR3 sequences, about 13% occurring once. Trimming cost V 6 bases and J 5 bases, with 19 bases left between them. Germline assignment: CDR1 LNHDA and CDR2 SQIVND (reference sequence). The CDR3 is 15 amino acids. The same data also went into a second study, on yellow fever vaccine responses in identical twins.

The clonotype comes from a woman aged 18-29 years in good health. V gene TRBV19 combines with J gene TRBJ2-5; D is perhaps TRBD1 (5 bases). Sequencing input: CD4+ T cells sorted from blood. CDR3 in amino acids: CASRKNWTPKETQYF. DNA of the CDR3: TGTGCCAGTAGAAAAAACTGGACACCCAAGGAGACCCAGTACTTC.